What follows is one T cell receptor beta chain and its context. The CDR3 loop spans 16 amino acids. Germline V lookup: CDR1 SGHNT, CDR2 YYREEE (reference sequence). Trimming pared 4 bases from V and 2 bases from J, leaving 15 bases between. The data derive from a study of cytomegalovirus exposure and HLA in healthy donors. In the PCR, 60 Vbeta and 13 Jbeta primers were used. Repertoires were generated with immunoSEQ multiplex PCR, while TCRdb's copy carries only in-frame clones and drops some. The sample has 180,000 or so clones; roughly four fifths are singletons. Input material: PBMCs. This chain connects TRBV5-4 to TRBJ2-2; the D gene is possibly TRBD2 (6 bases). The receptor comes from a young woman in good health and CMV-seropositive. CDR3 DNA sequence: TGTGCCAGCAGCCGAAGCCCAGCGGGTAACACCGGGGAGCTGTTTTTT. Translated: CASSRSPAGNTGELFF.